This TCR beta chain was observed in a study of T cell repertoires in ileal Crohn's disease. Study at large: About 40% were active smokers at surgery; median disease duration was around 7.9 years.

This clone was detected only once. Germline CDR1 and CDR2: SEHNR and FQNEAQ (reference sequence). Deletions cut 2 bases from V and 4 bases from J, with 12 bases between. This CDR3 region has 15 residues. The repertoire was sequenced with immunoSEQ multiplex PCR; TCRdb's copy has only in-frame clones and lacks some. The sample includes 15,000 to 20,000 clones, around 93% of them seen just once. This receptor was taken from an adult with Crohn's disease. Source material: ileal tissue. The rearrangement uses TRBV7-9 and TRBJ2-1; tentatively, D is TRBD1 (6 bases). This CDR3 reads CASSLTGNPYNEQFF. DNA of the CDR3: TGTGCCAGCAGCTTAACAGGGAACCCTTACAATGAGCAGTTCTTC.